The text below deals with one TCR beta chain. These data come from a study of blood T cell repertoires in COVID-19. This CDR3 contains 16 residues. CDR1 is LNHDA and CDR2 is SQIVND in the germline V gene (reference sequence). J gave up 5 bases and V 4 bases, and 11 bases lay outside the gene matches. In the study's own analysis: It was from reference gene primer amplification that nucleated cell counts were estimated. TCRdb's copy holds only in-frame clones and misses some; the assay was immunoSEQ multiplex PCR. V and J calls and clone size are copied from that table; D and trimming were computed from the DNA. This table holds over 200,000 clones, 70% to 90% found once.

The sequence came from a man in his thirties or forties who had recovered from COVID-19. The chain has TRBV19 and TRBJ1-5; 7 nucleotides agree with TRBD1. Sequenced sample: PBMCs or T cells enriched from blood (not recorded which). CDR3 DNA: TGTGCCAGTAGTAAACCGGGACAGCCCTTTTATCAGCCCCAGCATTTT. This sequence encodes CASSKPGQPFYQPQHF.